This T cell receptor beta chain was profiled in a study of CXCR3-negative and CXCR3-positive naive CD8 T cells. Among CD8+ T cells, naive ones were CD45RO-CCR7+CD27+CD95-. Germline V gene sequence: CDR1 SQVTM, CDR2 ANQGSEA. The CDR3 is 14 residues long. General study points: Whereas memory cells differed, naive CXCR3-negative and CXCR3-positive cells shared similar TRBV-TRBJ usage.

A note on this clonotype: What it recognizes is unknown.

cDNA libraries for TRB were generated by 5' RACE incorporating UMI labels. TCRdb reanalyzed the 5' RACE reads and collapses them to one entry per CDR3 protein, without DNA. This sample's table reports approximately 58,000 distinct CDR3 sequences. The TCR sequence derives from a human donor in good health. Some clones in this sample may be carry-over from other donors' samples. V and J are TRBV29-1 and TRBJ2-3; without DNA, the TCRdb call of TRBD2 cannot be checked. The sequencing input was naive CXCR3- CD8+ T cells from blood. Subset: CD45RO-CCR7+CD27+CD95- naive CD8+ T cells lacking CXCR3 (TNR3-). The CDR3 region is CSVVLADGTDTQYF.